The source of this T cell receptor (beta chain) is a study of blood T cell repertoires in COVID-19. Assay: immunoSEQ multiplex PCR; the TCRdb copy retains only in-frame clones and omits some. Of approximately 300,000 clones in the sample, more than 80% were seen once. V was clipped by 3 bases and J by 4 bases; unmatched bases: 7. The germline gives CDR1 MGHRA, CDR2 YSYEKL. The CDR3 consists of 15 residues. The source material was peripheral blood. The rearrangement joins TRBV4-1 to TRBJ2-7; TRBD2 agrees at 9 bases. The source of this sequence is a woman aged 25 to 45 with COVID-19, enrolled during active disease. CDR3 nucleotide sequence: TGCGCCAGCAGCCACCGTCTAGCGGGACCGTACGAGCAGTACTTC. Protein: CASSHRLAGPYEQYF.